The entry below describes one T cell receptor beta chain. The data belong to a study of blood T cell repertoires in COVID-19. Sequencing was performed with immunoSEQ multiplex PCR; in TCRdb, only in-frame clones are kept and a portion is missing. The top ten clones hold about 11% of a sample with around 64,000 clones, around 86% of them seen once. The CDR3 totals 15 residues. V shed 3 bases, J shed 1 base, and the junction held 4 bases outside the gene matches. Germline CDR1 and CDR2: SNHLY and FYNNEI. Material for sequencing was peripheral blood. The chain couples TRBV2 to TRBJ1-1, with TRBD1 identical over 8 bases. The sequence derives from a woman aged 18-29 years with acute or convalescent COVID-19. CDR3 residues: CASSDPTGENTEAFF. The DNA for the CDR3 is TGTGCCAGCAGTGATCCGACAGGGGAGAACACTGAAGCTTTCTTT.